The present T cell receptor (beta chain) was sequenced within a study of CD8+CD57+ T cells in acquired aplastic anemia. The sample holds a few counts of this clonotype. Germline V gene data show CDR1 as KGHSH and CDR2 as LQKENI. Trimming took 1 base from V and 4 from J, leaving 7 bases between them. The CDR3 spans 13 residues. Genomic DNA acted as the template from which TCR beta VDJ combination and CDR3 sequence profiling were carried out. Each CDR3 protein gets one entry after TCRdb re-called the reads with MiXCR. The table includes 200,000 to 250,000 distinct CDR3 sequences, 30% to 35% detected once.

The clonotype originates from a human donor in good health, serving as a control. The rearrangement uses TRBV18 and TRBJ2-5; D is ambiguous. Sequencing was done on a sample of sorted CD4+, CD8+, or CD8+CD57+ T cells (not recorded which) from PBMCs. The CDR3 DNA follows: TGTGCCAGCTCACCACGGAGAACAGAGACCCAGTACTTC. Protein product: CASSPRRTETQYF.